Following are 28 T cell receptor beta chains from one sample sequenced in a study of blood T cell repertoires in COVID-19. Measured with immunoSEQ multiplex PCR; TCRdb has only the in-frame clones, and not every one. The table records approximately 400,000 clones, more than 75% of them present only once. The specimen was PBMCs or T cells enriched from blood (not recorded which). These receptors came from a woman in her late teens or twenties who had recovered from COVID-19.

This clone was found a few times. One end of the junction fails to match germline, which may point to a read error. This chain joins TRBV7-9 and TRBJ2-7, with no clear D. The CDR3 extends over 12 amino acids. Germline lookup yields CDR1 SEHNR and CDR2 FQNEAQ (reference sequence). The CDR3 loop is CASSLGDRLLRF. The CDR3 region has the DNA TGTGCCAGCAGCTTAGGTGACCGACTTCTCCGGTTC.

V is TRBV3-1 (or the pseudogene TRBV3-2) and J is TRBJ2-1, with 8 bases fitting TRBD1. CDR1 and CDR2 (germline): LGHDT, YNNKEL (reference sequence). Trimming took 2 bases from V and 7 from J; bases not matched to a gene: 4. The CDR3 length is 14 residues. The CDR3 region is CASSQQDRVNEQFF. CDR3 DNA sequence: TGTGCCAGCAGCCAACAGGACAGGGTAAATGAGCAGTTCTTC.

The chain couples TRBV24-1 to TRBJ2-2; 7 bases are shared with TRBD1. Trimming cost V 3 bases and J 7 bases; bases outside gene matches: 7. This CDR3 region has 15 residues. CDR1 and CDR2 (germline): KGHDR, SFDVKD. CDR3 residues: CATSDSYRGNGELFF. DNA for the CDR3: TGTGCCACCAGTGATAGTTACAGGGGTAACGGGGAGCTGTTTTTT.

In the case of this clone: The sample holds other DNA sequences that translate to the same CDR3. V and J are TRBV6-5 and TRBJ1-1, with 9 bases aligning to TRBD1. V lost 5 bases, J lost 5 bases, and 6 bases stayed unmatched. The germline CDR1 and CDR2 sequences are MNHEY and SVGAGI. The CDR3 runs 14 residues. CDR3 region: CASSTTGGATEAFF. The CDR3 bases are TGTGCCAGCAGTACGACAGGGGGGGCAACTGAAGCTTTCTTT.

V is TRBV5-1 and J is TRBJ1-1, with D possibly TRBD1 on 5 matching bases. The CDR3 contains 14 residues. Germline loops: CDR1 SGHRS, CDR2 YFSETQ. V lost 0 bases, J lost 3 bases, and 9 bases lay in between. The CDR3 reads CASSLGQSYTEAFF. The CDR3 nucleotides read TGCGCCAGCAGCTTGGGACAGTCCTACACTGAAGCTTTCTTT.

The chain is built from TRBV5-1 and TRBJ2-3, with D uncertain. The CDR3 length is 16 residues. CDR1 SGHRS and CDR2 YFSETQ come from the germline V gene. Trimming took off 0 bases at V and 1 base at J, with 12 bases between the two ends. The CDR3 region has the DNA TGCGCCAGCAGCTTGGCCTTTACTGAGGGCACAGATACGCAGTATTTT. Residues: CASSLAFTEGTDTQYF.

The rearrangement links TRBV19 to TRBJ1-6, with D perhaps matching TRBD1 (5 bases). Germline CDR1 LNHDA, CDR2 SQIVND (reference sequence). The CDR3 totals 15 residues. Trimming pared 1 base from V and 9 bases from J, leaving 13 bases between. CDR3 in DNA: TGTGCCAGTAGTATAGCCGGCAGGGCTCGTTCACCCCTCCACTTT. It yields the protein CASSIAGRARSPLHF. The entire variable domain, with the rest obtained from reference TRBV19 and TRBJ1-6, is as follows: DGGITQSPKYLFRKEGQNVTLSCEQNLNHDAMYWYRQDPGQGLRLIYYSQIVNDFQKGDIAEGYSVSREKKESFPLTVTSAQKNPTAFYLCASSIAGRARSPLHFGNGTRLTVT.

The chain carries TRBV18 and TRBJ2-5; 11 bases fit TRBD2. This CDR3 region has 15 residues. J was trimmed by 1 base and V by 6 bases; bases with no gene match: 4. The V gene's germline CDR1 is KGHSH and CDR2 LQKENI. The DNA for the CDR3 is TGTGCCAGCTCTCTTAGCGGGGGGGCCCAAGAGACCCAGTACTTC. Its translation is CASSLSGGAQETQYF.

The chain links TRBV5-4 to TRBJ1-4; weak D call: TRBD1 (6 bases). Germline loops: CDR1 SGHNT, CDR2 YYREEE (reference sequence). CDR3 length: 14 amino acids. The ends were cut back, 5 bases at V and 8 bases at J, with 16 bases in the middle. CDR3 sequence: CASSSGTMGEKLFF. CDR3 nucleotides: TGTGCCAGCAGTTCCGGGACAATGGGAGAAAAACTGTTTTTT.

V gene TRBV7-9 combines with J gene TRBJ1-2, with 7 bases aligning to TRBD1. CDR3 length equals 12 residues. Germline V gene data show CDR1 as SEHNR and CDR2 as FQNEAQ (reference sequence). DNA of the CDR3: TGTGGGGCGGGACAGAGCAACTATGGCTACACCTTC. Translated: CGAGQSNYGYTF.

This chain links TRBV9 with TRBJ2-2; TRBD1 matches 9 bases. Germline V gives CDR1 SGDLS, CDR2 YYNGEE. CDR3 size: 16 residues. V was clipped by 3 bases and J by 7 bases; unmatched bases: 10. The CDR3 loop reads CASSGILQGAGGELFF. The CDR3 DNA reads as TGTGCCAGCAGCGGCATTCTACAGGGGGCTGGCGGGGAGCTGTTTTTT.

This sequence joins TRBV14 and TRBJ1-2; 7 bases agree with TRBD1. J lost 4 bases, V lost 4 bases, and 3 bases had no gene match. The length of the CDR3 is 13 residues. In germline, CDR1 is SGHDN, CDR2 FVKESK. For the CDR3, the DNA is TGTGCCAGCAGCCGAGGGGGCGGCTATGGCTACACCTTC. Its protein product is CASSRGGGYGYTF.

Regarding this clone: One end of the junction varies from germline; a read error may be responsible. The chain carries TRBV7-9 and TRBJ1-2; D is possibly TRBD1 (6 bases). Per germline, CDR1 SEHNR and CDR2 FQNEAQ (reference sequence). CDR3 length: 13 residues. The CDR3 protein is CASNSQGNDGYTF. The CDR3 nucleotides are TGTGCCAGCAACTCACAGGGTAACGATGGCTACACCTTC.

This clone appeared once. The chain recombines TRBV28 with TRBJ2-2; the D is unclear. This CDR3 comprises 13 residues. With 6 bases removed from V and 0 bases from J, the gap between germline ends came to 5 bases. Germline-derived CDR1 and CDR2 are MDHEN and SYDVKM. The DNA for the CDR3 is TGTGCCAGCAGAAACTCGAACACCGGGGAGCTGTTTTTT. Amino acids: CASRNSNTGELFF.

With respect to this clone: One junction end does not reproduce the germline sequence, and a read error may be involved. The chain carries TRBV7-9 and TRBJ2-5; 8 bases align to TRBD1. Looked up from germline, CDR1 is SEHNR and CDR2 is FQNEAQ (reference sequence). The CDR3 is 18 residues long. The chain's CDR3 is CASSTNKPDREAREAQYF. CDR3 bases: TGTGCCAGCAGCACCAACAAACCGGACAGGGAAGCAAGAGAGGCCCAGTACTTC.

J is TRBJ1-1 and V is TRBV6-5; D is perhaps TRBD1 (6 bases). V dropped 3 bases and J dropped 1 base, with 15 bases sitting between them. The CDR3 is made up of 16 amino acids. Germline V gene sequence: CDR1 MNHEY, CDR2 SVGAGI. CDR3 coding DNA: TGTGCCAGCAGTTATGCGGGGGCCGGAGGGAACACTGAAGCTTTCTTT. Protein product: CASSYAGAGGNTEAFF.

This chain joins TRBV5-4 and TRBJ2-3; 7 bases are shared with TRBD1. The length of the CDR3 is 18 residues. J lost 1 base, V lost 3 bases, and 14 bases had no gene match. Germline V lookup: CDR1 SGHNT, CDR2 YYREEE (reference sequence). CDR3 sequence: CASSSGRRDRKGTDTQYF. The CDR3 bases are TGTGCCAGCAGCTCGGGACGACGGGACAGAAAGGGCACAGATACGCAGTATTTT.

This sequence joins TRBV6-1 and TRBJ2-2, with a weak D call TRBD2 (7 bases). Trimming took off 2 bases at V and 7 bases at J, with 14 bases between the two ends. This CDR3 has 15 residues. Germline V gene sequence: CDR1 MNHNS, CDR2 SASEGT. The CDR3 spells CASSEFKGGNGELFF. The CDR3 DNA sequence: TGTGCCAGCAGTGAATTCAAGGGGGGGAACGGGGAGCTGTTTTTT.

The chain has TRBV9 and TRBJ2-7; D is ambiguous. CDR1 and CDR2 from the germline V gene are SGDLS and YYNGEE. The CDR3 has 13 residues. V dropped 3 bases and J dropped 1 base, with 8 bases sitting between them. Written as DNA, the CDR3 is TGTGCCAGCAGCGCCTCCGTTTCCTACGAGCAGTACTTC. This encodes CASSASVSYEQYF. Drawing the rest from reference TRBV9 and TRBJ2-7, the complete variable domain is DSGVTQTPKHLITATGQRVTLRCSPRSGDLSVYWYQQSLDQGLQFLIQYYNGEERAKGNILERFSAQQFPDLHSELNLSSLELGDSALYFCASSASVSYEQYFGPGTRLTVT.

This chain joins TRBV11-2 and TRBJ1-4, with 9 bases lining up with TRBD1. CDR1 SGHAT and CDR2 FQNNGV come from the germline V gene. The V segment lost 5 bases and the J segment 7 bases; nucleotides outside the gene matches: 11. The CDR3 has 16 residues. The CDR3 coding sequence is TGTGCCAGCAGCGCCCTTCTCGGACAGGGGTCTGAAAAACTGTTTTTT. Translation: CASSALLGQGSEKLFF.

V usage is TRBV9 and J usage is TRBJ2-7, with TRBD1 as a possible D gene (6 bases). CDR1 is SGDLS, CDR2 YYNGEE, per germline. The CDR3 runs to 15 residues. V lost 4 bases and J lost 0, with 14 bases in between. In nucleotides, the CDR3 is TGTGCCAGCAGCCAAGGGACATTGAGCTCCTACGAGCAGTACTTC. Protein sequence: CASSQGTLSSYEQYF.

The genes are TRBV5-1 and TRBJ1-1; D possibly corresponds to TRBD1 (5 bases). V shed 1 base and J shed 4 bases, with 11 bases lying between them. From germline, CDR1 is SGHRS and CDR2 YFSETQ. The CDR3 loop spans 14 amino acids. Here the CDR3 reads CASSLQGPSTEAFF. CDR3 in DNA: TGCGCCAGCAGCTTGCAGGGCCCCTCCACTGAAGCTTTCTTT.

The CDR3 loop is CASRRGTASYEQYF. CDR3 bases: TGTGCCAGTAGACGGGGGACAGCATCATACGAGCAGTACTTC. The chain joins TRBV19 to TRBJ2-7; TRBD1 might be the D (7 bases). Germline V CDR1 and CDR2: LNHDA, SQIVND (reference sequence). This CDR3 is built from 14 residues. V was clipped by 6 bases and J by 4 bases, with 16 bases between them.

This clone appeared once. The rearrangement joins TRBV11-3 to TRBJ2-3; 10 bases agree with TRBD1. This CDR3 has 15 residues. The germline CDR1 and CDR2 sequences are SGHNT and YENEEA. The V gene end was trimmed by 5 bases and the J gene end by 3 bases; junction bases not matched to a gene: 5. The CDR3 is CASSTGTGVTDTQYF. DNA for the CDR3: TGTGCCAGCAGCACCGGGACAGGGGTAACAGATACGCAGTATTTT.

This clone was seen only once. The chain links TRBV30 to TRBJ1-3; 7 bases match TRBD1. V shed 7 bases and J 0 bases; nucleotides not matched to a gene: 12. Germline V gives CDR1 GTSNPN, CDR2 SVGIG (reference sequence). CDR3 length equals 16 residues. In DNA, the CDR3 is TGTGCCTCCGAACGGCGGGAGGGGGCCTCTGGAAACACCATATATTTT. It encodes CASERREGASGNTIYF. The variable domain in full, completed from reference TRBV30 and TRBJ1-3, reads SQTIHQWPATLVQPVGSPLSLECTVEGTSNPNLYWYRQAAGRGLQLLFYSVGIGQISSEVPQNLSASRPQDRQFILSSKKLLLSDSGFYLCASERREGASGNTIYFGEGSWLTVV.

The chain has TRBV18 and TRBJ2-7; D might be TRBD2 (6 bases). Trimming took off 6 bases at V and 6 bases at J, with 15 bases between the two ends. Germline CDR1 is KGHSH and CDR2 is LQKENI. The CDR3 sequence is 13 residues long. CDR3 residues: CASSEGYGVEQYF. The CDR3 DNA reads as TGTGCCAGCTCGGAGGGGTACGGGGTCGAGCAGTACTTC. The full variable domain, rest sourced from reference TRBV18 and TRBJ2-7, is NAGVMQNPRHLVRRRGQEARLRCSPMKGHSHVYWYRQLPEEGLKFMVYLQKENIIDESGMPKERFSAEFPKEGPSILRIQQVVRGDSAAYFCASSEGYGVEQYFGPGTRLTVT.

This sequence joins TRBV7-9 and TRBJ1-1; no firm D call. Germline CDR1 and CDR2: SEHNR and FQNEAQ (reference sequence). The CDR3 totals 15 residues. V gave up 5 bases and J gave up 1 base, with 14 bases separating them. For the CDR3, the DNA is TGTGCCAGCAGCCAGTTCGGGGAGGGGAACACTGAAGCTTTCTTT. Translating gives CASSQFGEGNTEAFF.

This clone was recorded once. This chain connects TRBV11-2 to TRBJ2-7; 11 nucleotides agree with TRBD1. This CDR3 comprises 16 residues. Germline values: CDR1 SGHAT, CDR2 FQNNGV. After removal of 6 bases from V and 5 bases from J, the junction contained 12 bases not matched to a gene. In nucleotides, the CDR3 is TGTGCCAGCAGACGCCCCGGGGGACAGGGGGTCCACGAGCAGTACTTC. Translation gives CASRRPGGQGVHEQYF. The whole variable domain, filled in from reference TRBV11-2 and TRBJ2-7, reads EAGVAQSPRYKIIEKRQSVAFWCNPISGHATLYWYQQILGQGPKLLIQFQNNGVVDDSQLPKDRFSAERLKGVDSTLKIQPAKLEDSAVYLCASRRPGGQGVHEQYFGPGTRLTVT.